This T cell receptor beta chain stems from a study of T cells in tumors after PD-1 blockade. Across the study: Patients received pembrolizumab 200 mg every 3 weeks or cemiplimab 350 mg every 2 weeks.

TCRdb's table, derived via immunoSEQ multiplex PCR, lists solely in-frame clones and lacks some. The data show more than 50,000 clones, approximately 79% seen once. Trimming cost V 2 bases and J 9 bases, with 14 bases left between them. There are 14 residues in the CDR3. Germline V lookup: CDR1 MNHNY, CDR2 SVGAGI (reference sequence). Genomic DNA template from tumor biopsies or peripheral blood, roughly 600 ng to 6,500 ng input. This chain joins TRBV6-6 and TRBJ2-1; D assignment may be TRBD1 or TRBD2 (5 bases each). This TCR came from a human donor with basal cell carcinoma. Sequenced material: PBMCs, taken after anti-PD-1 treatment. CDR3: CASSYPTGAGEQFF. The CDR3 coding sequence is TGTGCCAGCAGTTACCCGACCGGGGCGGGTGAGCAGTTCTTC.